A selection of T cell receptor beta chains follows, all from one sample in a study of vaccination and CD4 T cells after COVID-19. TCRdb reanalysed the PCR reads using MiXCR and keeps one entry per CDR3 protein. The table includes 15,000 to 25,000 distinct CDR3 sequences, about 56% detected once. What these receptors recognize is not known. What was sequenced was CD4+ T cells from blood, cultured in vitro. The receptors here all came from a human donor who had recovered from COVID-19. Both conserved end residues are part of each CDR3. Fields, in order: J gene, clone size, D gene, V gene, CDR3 protein, CDR3 DNA. A D gene is named only where the DNA matches it firmly. A row's size may be missing; if present it is once, few, many or a size class.

TRBJ2-5	NA	NA	TRBV6-1	CASSPNGEVEFWTQYF	TGTGCCAGCAGTCCTAACGGGGAGGTGGAATTTTGGACCCAGTACTTC
TRBJ1-2	NA	TRBD1	TRBV20-1	CSAWGQGARDYGYTF	TGCAGTGCTTGGGGGCAGGGGGCGCGGGACTATGGCTACACCTTC
TRBJ1-1	NA	NA	TRBV27	CASRGVLWDTEAFF	TGTGCCAGCAGGGGCGTCCTATGGGACACTGAAGCTTTCTTT
TRBJ1-1	few	TRBD1	TRBV7-9	CASSLLLRGRDTEAFF	TGTGCCAGCAGCCTACTCCTAAGGGGGCGCGACACTGAAGCTTTCTTT
TRBJ1-1	NA	NA	TRBV7-9	CASSRPRRNTEAFF	TGTGCCAGCAGCCGCCCAAGGCGGAACACTGAAGCTTTCTTT
TRBJ2-7	NA	NA	TRBV10-3	CAISDDGTIYEQYF	TGTGCCATCAGTGACGATGGCACCATCTACGAGCAGTACTTC
TRBJ1-6	NA	TRBD1	TRBV30	CALGDSDNSPLHF	TGTGCCTTGGGGGACAGCGATAATTCACCCCTCCACTTT
TRBJ1-2	NA	TRBD1	TRBV6-2/TRBV6-3	CASKRTGLDYGYTF	TGTGCCAGCAAAAGGACAGGGCTAGACTATGGCTACACCTTC
TRBJ2-4	NA	NA	TRBV27	CASSLLSGSAKNIQYF	TGTGCCAGCAGTTTATTGTCGGGGTCGGCCAAAAACATTCAGTACTTC
TRBJ2-5	NA	NA	TRBV7-7	CASSLDREETQYF	TGTGCTAGCAGCTTAGACAGAGAAGAGACCCAGTACTTC
TRBJ1-2	NA	NA	TRBV10-3	CAISEGPGTASQYTF	TGTGCCATCAGTGAGGGTCCCGGGACGGCCTCGCAGTACACCTTC
TRBJ2-7	NA	NA	TRBV2	CASSVRQRYSYEQYF	TGTGCCAGCAGTGTCAGACAGCGCTACTCCTACGAGCAGTACTTC
TRBJ1-1	NA	TRBD1	TRBV11-2	CASRWQKGASNTEAFF	TGTGCCAGCAGGTGGCAAAAGGGGGCTTCGAACACTGAAGCTTTCTTT
TRBJ1-1	NA	TRBD1	TRBV7-9	CASSPRLQGARNTEAFF	TGTGCCAGCAGCCCTAGACTACAGGGGGCGAGGAACACTGAAGCTTTCTTT
TRBJ1-2	NA	NA	TRBV13	CASSLRGTNYGYTF	TGTGCCAGCAGCCTCAGGGGTACTAACTATGGCTACACCTTC
TRBJ1-5	NA	NA	TRBV4-1	CASSQGDLNQPQHF	TGCGCCAGCAGCCAGGGGGACCTCAATCAGCCCCAGCATTTT
TRBJ2-1	NA	TRBD2	TRBV4-1	CASSQGLAYEQFF	TGCGCCAGCAGCCAAGGACTAGCCTACGAGCAGTTCTTC
TRBJ1-2	NA	NA	TRBV4-3	CASSQDTGRGLGYTF	TGCGCCAGCAGCCAAGATACAGGGCGGGGGTTGGGCTACACCTTC